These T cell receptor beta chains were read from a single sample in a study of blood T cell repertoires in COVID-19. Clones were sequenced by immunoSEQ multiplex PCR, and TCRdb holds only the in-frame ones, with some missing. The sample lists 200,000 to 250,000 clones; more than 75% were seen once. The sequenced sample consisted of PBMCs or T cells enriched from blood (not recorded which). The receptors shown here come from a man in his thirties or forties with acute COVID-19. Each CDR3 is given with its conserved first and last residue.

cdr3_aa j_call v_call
CASGAGETQYF TRBJ2-5 TRBV27
CASRTGSYEQYF TRBJ2-7 TRBV6-5
CASSERANQPQHF TRBJ1-5 TRBV7-2
CASSQGRTSGGIQWETQYF TRBJ2-5 TRBV4-2
CASSPARGTYNEQFF TRBJ2-1 TRBV5-5
CASNVVGLAYNEQFF TRBJ2-1 TRBV9
CAIRAQGAVDEKLFF TRBJ1-4 TRBV10-3
CATSEGGQGLNYGYTF TRBJ1-2 TRBV24-1
CATLRTGGGYTF TRBJ1-2 TRBV6-5
CASSYIERGGETQYF TRBJ2-5 TRBV6-5
CASRRTRGQEDYTF TRBJ1-2 TRBV5-1
CASSPQRVGETQYF TRBJ2-5 TRBV11-2
CASRQTGETQYF TRBJ2-5 TRBV6-5
CASSLLAGSSTDTQYF TRBJ2-3 TRBV27
CASSTIAGITGELFF TRBJ2-2 TRBV7-2
CASSEGTGVYGYTF TRBJ1-2 TRBV6-1
CASSQDTTEQYF TRBJ2-7 TRBV6-6
CASSSGQDTGELFF TRBJ2-2 TRBV5-1
CASSAITSGGADTQYF TRBJ2-3 TRBV19
CASSYRSTREGGQPQHF TRBJ1-5 TRBV7-3
CASSSGTGLYGYTF TRBJ1-2 TRBV7-9
CASSVLPGTASAGYTF TRBJ1-2 TRBV10-2
CASSRTGRQPQHF TRBJ1-5 TRBV10-2
CASSSDRRWGYTF TRBJ1-2 TRBV7-2
CASRGTGNLNQPQHF TRBJ1-5 TRBV10-2
CASSQTGEAFF TRBJ1-1 TRBV5-4
CASSLGGTAYNSPLHF TRBJ1-6 TRBV5-4
CASSLASGGGTGANVLTF TRBJ2-6 TRBV5-1
CASSLESGYEQYF TRBJ2-7 TRBV5-1
CASSWGRGLAAYNEQFF TRBJ2-1 TRBV5-4
CASSFSPGIGNTEAFF TRBJ1-1 TRBV7-2
CASSSLGTGYREDTQYF TRBJ2-3 TRBV13
CASSVDTGRGYTF TRBJ1-2 TRBV5-6
CASSLDSSTDTQYF TRBJ2-3 TRBV7-9
CASSLAAAFF TRBJ1-1 TRBV7-9
CSAYYSEQFF TRBJ2-1 TRBV20-1
CASSTGTGTDTQYF TRBJ2-3 TRBV18
CASSFAGFEQYF TRBJ2-7 TRBV11-2
CASSVGESGTQEQFF TRBJ2-1 TRBV9
CASSFEVSGNTIYF TRBJ1-3 TRBV6-6
CASSLNRGSEAFF TRBJ1-1 TRBV2